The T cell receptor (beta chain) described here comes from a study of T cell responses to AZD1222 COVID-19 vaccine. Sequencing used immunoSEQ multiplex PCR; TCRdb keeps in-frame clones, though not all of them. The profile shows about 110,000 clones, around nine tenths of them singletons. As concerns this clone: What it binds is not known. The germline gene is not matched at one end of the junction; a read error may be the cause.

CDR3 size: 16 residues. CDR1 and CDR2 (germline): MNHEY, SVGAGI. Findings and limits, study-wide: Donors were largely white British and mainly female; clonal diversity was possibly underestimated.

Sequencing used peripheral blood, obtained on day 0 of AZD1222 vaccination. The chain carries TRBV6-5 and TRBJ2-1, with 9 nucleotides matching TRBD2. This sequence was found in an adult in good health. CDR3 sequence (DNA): TGTGCCAGCAGCTACTCCCCCGGGACTAGCAACAATGAGCAGTTCTTC. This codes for CASSYSPGTSNNEQFF.